What follows are 15 T cell receptor beta chains derived from one specimen sequenced in a study of blood T cell repertoires in COVID-19. TCRdb keeps only in-frame clones here, not all; method: immunoSEQ multiplex PCR. The profile covers 250,000 to 350,000 clones, with about 90% appearing a single time and roughly 2.9% taken by the ten largest. Specimen: PBMCs or T cells enriched from blood (not recorded which). The receptor source for this set is a woman between 50 and 59 years old who had been exposed to COVID-19.

This clone occurred once. The V gene is TRBV5-6, the J gene TRBJ1-2; D remains unclear. Germline-derived CDR1 and CDR2 are SGHDT and YYEEEE. The CDR3 extends over 16 amino acids. Trimming removed 0 bases at V and 4 bases at J, with 16 bases between. The CDR3 DNA sequence: TGTGCCAGCAGCTTGGGGCCCTTACAAAGAGGCTATGGCTACACCTTC. It yields the protein CASSLGPLQRGYGYTF.

Here the CDR3 reads CASSAPTTGAKNIQYF. Here the CDR3 DNA reads TGTGCCAGCAGCGCCCCAACGACAGGAGCCAAAAACATTCAGTACTTC. The chain joins TRBV9 to TRBJ2-4; perhaps TRBD1 as D (6 bases). Germline V gene lookup returns CDR1 SGDLS and CDR2 YYNGEE. The CDR3 is 16 residues long. Trimming pared 3 bases from V and 0 bases from J, leaving 13 bases between.

The chain combines TRBV15 with TRBJ1-4; possible D gene TRBD1, 5 bases. The CDR3 length is 15 residues. Germline CDR1 and CDR2: LNHNV and YYDKDF (reference sequence). V was shortened by 0 bases and J by 8 bases, with 13 bases between the two germline ends. The CDR3 reads CATSRDRAGYEKLFF. CDR3 nucleotide sequence: TGTGCCACCAGCAGAGATAGGGCAGGGTACGAAAAACTGTTTTTT.

The chain couples TRBV7-2 to TRBJ2-7; D is uncertain. Per the germline V gene, CDR1 is SGHTA and CDR2 is FQGNSA. V gave up 1 base and J gave up 0 bases, with 7 bases separating them. CDR3 length: 14 amino acids. CDR3 residues: CASSLVWSSYEQYF. The CDR3 nucleotides are TGTGCCAGCAGCTTAGTCTGGAGCTCCTACGAGCAGTACTTC.

The V call is TRBV3-1 (or the pseudogene TRBV3-2), the J call TRBJ2-6, with D possibly being TRBD2 (5 bases). Trimming removed 0 bases from V and 1 base from J, with 13 bases in between. Germline CDR1 reads LGHDT; CDR2 reads YNNKEL (reference sequence). There are 18 residues in the CDR3. The CDR3 DNA reads as TGTGCCAGCAGCCAAGATCGGCCTAGCTATTCTGGGGCCAACGTCCTGACTTTC. It encodes CASSQDRPSYSGANVLTF.

The chain combines TRBV19 with TRBJ2-1, with 10 positions matching TRBD2. CDR1 is LNHDA and CDR2 is SQIVND in the germline V gene (reference sequence). CDR3 length: 14 amino acids. V lost 2 bases, J lost 10 bases, and 5 bases stayed unmatched. The CDR3 loop is CASSITTAGGEQFF. The CDR3 bases are TGTGCCAGTAGTATAACAACAGCGGGAGGGGAGCAGTTCTTC.

The chain uses TRBV30 and TRBJ1-2; D perhaps matches TRBD1 (5 bases). Germline V gene sequence: CDR1 GTSNPN, CDR2 SVGIG (reference sequence). The CDR3 has 13 amino acids. V lost 8 bases to trimming and J lost 8 bases, with 21 bases between them. CDR3 amino acids: CAARDNNPGGYTF. The CDR3 DNA is TGTGCCGCCAGGGATAATAACCCTGGGGGCTACACCTTC.

This chain links TRBV5-8 with TRBJ1-6; 7 bases match TRBD1. V shed 5 bases, J shed 9 bases, and the junction held 8 bases outside the gene matches. Germline CDR1 and CDR2: SGHTS and YDEGEE. This CDR3 comprises 14 residues. The CDR3 here is CASRRTGDGSPLHF. As DNA, the CDR3 is TGTGCCAGCAGACGAACAGGGGATGGTTCACCCCTCCACTTT.

The V call is TRBV19, the J call TRBJ2-7, with D unclear. Germline V gene lookup returns CDR1 LNHDA and CDR2 SQIVND (reference sequence). Trimming shortened V by 3 bases and J by 6 bases, and 6 bases separated the two germline ends. This CDR3 has 11 residues. CDR3 amino acids: CASSIFPEQYF. The CDR3 DNA reads as TGTGCCAGTAGTATCTTCCCCGAGCAGTACTTC.

On this clone itself: A junction boundary mismatches the germline segment, possibly from a read error. The chain has TRBV24-1 and TRBJ1-4; TRBD1 aligns across 7 bases. The germline V gene has CDR1 KGHDR and CDR2 SFDVKD. The length of the CDR3 is 10 residues. As DNA, the CDR3 is TGTGCCACCAGTGATTGGGACAGTAAGTTT. It encodes CATSDWDSKF.

The V call is TRBV10-3, the J call TRBJ1-5; tentative D call: TRBD1 (6 bases). The germline V gene encodes CDR1 ENHRY and CDR2 SYGVKD. Trimming cost V 10 bases and J 1 base, with 14 bases left between them. The CDR3 has 14 residues. The CDR3 DNA follows: TGTGCCACGCAACAGGGTAGGAGCAATCAGCCCCAGCATTTT. Translated: CATQQGRSNQPQHF.

This chain's CDR3 is CASSLGQGRGDTQYF. CDR3 in DNA: TGCGCCAGCAGCTTGGGGCAGGGCAGGGGAGATACGCAGTATTTT. The V and J genes are TRBV5-1 and TRBJ2-3; TRBD1 is a possible D gene (6 bases). Germline V gives CDR1 SGHRS, CDR2 YFSETQ. The V and J ends lost 0 bases and 5 bases respectively, with 13 bases between them. There are 15 residues in the CDR3.

The chain is built from TRBV16 and TRBJ1-5; tentatively, D is TRBD1 (5 bases). Germline V gene data show CDR1 as KGHSY and CDR2 as FQNENV. V shed 0 bases and J shed 6 bases, with 15 bases lying between them. The CDR3 sequence is 16 residues long. The CDR3 region is CASSQSRGISSQPQHF. CDR3 DNA sequence: TGTGCCAGCAGCCAATCTCGGGGGATCTCGAGTCAGCCCCAGCATTTT.

The V gene is TRBV28, the J gene TRBJ2-7; tentative D call: TRBD2 (6 bases). Germline lookup yields CDR1 MDHEN and CDR2 SYDVKM. The CDR3 runs 13 residues. Trimming stripped 7 bases from V and 1 base from J, with 11 bases between. The CDR3 loop is CASTSGRSYEQYF. In DNA, the CDR3 is TGTGCCAGCACCTCCGGGAGATCCTACGAGCAGTACTTC.

The gene calls are TRBV5-1 and TRBJ2-7, with 9 bases identical to TRBD2. The CDR3 has 14 residues. After removal of 2 bases from V and 2 bases from J, the junction contained 2 bases not matched to a gene. Germline CDR1 SGHRS, CDR2 YFSETQ. The CDR3 loop reads CASSFSGGPYEQYF. CDR3 nucleotides: TGCGCCAGCAGCTTTAGCGGGGGCCCCTACGAGCAGTACTTC. Full variable domain (rest looked up from reference TRBV5-1 and TRBJ2-7): KAGVTQTPRYLIKTRGQQVTLSCSPISGHRSVSWYQQTPGQGLQFLFEYFSETQRNKGNFPGRFSGRQFSNSRSEMNVSTLELGDSALYLCASSFSGGPYEQYFGPGTRLTVT.